This TCR beta chain was recovered during a study of cytomegalovirus exposure and HLA in healthy donors. The study, taken as a whole, reports: The authors later found most CMV-associated TCR beta chains appeared HLA-restricted. A later analysis associated some 18,000 TCR beta sequences with HLA alleles at a 0.05 false discovery rate.

The CDR3 loop spans 17 amino acids. The ends lost 3 bases at V and 2 bases at J; junction bases unmatched: 8. The V gene's germline CDR1 is ENHRY and CDR2 SYGVKD. Researchers ran the PCR with 60 Vbeta and 13 Jbeta primers. Using immunoSEQ multiplex PCR, the repertoire was profiled, and TCRdb retains in-frame clones only, with some absent. This table has 150,000 to 200,000 clones, around 75% appearing once. In regard to this clone: Its antigen is unknown.

Sequencing was done on a sample of PBMCs. This clonotype originated in a woman aged 45-59 years in good health and CMV-seronegative. This chain links TRBV10-3 with TRBJ1-5, with TRBD1 matching 9 bases. The CDR3, as DNA: TGTGCCATCAGTGACCCCGGGACAGGGAAACGCAATCAGCCCCAGCATTTT. Translating gives CAISDPGTGKRNQPQHF.